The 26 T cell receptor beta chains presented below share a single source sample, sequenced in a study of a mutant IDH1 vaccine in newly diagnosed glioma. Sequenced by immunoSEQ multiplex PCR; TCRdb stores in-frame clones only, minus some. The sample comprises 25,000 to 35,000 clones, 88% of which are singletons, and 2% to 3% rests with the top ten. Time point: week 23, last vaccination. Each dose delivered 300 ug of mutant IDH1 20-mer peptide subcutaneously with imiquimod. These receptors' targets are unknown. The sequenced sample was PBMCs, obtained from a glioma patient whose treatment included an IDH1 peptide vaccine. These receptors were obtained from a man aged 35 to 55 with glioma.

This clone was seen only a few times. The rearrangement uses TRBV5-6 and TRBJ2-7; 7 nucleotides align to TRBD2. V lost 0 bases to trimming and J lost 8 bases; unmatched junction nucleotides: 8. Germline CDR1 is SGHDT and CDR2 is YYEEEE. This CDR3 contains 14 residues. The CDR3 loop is CASSLAAGAKKQYF. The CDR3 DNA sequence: TGTGCCAGCAGCTTGGCCGCGGGAGCCAAGAAGCAGTACTTC.

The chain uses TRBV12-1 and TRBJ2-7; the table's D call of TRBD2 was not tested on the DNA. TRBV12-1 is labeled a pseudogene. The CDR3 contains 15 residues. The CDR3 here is CASSPRCRDSYEQYV. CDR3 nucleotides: TGTGCCAGCAGCCCCCGTTGCAGGGACTCCTACGAGCAGTACGTC.

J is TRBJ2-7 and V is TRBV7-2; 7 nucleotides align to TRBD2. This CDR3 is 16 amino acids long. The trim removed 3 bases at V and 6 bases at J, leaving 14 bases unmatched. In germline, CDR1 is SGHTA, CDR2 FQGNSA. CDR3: CASSFDLLAGAAEQYF. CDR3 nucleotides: TGTGCCAGCAGCTTCGATCTCTTGGCGGGAGCCGCCGAGCAGTACTTC.

CDR3 region: CASSYSGHRTGELFF. For the CDR3, the DNA is TGTGCCAGCAGTTACTCCGGACACCGCACCGGGGAGCTGTTTTTT. This chain uses TRBV6-5 with TRBJ2-2, with a weak D call TRBD1 (5 bases). Germline CDR1 and CDR2: MNHEY and SVGAGI. V gave up 0 bases and J gave up 4 bases, with 9 bases separating them. The CDR3 has 15 residues.

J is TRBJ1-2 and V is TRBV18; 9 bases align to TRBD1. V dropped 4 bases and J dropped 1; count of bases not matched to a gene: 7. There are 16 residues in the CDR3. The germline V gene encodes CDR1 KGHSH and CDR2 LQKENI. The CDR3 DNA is TGTGCCAGCTCACGGGATACAGGGGGCGATAACTATGGCTACACCTTC. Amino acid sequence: CASSRDTGGDNYGYTF.

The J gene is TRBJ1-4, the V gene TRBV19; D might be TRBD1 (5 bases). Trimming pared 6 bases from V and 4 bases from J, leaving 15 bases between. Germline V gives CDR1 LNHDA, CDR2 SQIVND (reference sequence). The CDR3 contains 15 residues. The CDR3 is CASSNQGGDNEKLFF. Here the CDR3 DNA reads TGTGCCAGTAGCAACCAGGGAGGGGATAATGAAAAACTGTTTTTT.

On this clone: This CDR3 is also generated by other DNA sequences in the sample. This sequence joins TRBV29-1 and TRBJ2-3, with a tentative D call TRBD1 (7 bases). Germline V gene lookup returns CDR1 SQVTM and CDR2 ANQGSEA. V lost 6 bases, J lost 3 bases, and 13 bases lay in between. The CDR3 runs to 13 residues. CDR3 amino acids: CSVRQGGTDTQYF. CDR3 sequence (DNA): TGCAGCGTGAGACAGGGAGGTACAGATACGCAGTATTTT.

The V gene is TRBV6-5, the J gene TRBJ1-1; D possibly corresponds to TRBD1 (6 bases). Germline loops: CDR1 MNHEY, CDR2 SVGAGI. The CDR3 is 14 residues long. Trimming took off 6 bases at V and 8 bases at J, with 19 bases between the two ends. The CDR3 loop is CASSVTFGQQEAFF. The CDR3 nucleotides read TGTGCCAGCAGCGTAACCTTTGGACAGCAAGAAGCTTTCTTT.

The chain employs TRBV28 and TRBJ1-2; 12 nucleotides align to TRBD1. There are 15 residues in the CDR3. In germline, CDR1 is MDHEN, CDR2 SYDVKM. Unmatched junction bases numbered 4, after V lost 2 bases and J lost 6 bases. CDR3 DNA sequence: TGTGCCAGCAGTTTAGTAGGGACAGGGGGCCATGGCTACACCTTC. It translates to CASSLVGTGGHGYTF.

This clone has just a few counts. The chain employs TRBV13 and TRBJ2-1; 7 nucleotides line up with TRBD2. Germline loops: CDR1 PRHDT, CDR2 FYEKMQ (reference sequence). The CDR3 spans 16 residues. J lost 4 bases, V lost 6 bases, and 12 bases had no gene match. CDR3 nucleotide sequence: TGTGCCAGCAGGCAAAAGGGCAGCGGGAAATACAATGAGCAGTTCTTC. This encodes CASRQKGSGKYNEQFF.

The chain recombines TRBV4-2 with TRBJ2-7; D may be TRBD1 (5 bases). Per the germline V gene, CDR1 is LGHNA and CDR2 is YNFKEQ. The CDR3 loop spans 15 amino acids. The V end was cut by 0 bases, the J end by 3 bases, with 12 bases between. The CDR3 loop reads CASSQEVGQGYEQYF. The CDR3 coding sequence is TGTGCCAGCAGCCAAGAAGTCGGGCAGGGCTACGAGCAGTACTTC.

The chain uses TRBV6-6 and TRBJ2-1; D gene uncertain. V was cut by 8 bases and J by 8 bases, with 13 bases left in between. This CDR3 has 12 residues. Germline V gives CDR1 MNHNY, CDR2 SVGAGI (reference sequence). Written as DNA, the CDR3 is TGTGCCAGCTCCACCACTTTCCATGAGCAGTTCTTC. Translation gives CASSTTFHEQFF.

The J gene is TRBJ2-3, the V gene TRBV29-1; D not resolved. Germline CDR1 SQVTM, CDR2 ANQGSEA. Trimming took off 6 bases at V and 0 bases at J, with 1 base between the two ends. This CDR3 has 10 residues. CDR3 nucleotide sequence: TGCAGCGTGAGCACAGATACGCAGTATTTT. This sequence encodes CSVSTDTQYF.

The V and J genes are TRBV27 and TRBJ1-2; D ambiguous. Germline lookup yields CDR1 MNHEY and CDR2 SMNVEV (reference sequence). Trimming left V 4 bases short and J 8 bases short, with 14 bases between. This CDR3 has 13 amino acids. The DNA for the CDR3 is TGTGCCAGCAGTTCCCGGACGGTGCCCGGCTACACCTTC. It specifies CASSSRTVPGYTF.

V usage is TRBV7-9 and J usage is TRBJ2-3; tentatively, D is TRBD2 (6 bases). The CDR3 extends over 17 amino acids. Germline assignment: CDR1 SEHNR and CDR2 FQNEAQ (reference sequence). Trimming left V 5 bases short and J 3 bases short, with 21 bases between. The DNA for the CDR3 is TGTGCCAGCAGCCCCGTGTGGGATGCGGGACTGACAGATACGCAGTATTTT. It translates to CASSPVWDAGLTDTQYF.

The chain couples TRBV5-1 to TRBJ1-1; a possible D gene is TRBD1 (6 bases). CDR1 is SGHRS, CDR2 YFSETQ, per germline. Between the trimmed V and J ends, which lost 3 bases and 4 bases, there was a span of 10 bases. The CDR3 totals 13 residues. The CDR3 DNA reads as TGCGCCAGCAGCTCCGGACAGTCCACTGAAGCTTTCTTT. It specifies CASSSGQSTEAFF.

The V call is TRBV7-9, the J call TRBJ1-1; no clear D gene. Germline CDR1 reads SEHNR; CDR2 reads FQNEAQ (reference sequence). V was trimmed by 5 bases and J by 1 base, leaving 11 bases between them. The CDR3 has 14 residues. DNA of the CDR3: TGTGCCAGCAGCCCCGTGGGATCGAACACTGAAGCTTTCTTT. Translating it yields CASSPVGSNTEAFF. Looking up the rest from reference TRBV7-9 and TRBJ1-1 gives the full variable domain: DTGVSQNPRHKITKRGQNVTFRCDPISEHNRLYWYRQTLGQGPEFLTYFQNEAQLEKSRLLSDRFSAERPKGSFSTLEIQRTEQGDSAMYLCASSPVGSNTEAFFGQGTRLTVV.

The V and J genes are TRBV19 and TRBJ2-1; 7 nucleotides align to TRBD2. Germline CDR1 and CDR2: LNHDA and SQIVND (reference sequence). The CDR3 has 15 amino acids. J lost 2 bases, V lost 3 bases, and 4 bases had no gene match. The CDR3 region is CASSIPGRTYNEQFF. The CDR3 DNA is TGTGCCAGTAGTATTCCCGGGAGGACCTACAATGAGCAGTTCTTC.

In DNA form, the CDR3 reads TGTGCCAGCAGCCAAGACCCCCCAGGGAACACGATTACCGGGGAGCTGTTTTTT. Translation gives CASSQDPPGNTITGELFF. V is TRBV4-2 and J is TRBJ2-2, with TRBD1 as a possible D gene (5 bases). This CDR3 is built from 18 residues. Germline CDR1 LGHNA, CDR2 YNFKEQ. The V end was cut by 0 bases, the J end by 5 bases, with 19 bases between.

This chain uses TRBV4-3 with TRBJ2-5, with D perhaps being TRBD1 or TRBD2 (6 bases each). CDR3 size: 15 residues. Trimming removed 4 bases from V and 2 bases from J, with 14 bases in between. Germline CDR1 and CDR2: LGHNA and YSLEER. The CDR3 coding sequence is TGCGCCAGCAGCCTACAGGGAGGTGAGCAAGAGACCCAGTACTTC. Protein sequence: CASSLQGGEQETQYF.

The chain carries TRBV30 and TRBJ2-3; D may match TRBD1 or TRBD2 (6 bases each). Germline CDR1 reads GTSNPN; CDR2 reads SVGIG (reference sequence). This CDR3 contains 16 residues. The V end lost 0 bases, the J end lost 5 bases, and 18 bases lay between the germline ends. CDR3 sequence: CAWSVGFAGGEDTQYF. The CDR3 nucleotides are TGTGCCTGGAGTGTAGGATTCGCCGGGGGCGAAGATACGCAGTATTTT.

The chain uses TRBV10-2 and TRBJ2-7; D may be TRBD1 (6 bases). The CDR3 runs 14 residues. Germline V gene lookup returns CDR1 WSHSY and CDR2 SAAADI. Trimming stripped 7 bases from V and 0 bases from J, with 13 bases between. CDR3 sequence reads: CASKGQPSSYEQYF. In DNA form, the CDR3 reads TGCGCCAGCAAGGGACAACCGAGCTCCTACGAGCAGTACTTC.

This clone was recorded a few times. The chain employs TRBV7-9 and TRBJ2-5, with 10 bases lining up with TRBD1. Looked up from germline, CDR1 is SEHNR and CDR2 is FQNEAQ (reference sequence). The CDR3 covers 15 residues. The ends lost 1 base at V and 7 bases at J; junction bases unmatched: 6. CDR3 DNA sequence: TGTGCCAGCAGCTTAGTGGGACAGGGGTCTAGGACCCAGTACTTC. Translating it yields CASSLVGQGSRTQYF.

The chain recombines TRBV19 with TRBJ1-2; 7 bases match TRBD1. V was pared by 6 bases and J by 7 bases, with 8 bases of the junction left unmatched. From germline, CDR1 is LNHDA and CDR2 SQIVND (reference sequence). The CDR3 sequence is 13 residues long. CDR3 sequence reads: CASSNTGAGGYTF. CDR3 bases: TGTGCCAGTAGCAACACAGGGGCTGGTGGCTACACCTTC.

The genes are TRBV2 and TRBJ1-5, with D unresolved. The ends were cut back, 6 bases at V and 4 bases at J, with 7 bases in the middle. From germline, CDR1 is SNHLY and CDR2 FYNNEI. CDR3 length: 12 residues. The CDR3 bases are TGTGCCAGCAGCATGTCAAATCAGCCCCAGCATTTT. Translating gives CASSMSNQPQHF.

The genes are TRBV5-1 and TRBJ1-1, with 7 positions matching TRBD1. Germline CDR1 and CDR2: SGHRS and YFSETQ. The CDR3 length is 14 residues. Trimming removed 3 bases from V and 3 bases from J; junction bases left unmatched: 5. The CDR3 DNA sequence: TGCGCCAGCAGCTCGGGACAGCGTTACACTGAAGCTTTCTTT. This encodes CASSSGQRYTEAFF.